This entry lists 17 T cell receptor beta chains sequenced from one sample in a study of cytomegalovirus exposure and HLA in healthy donors. Both 60 Vbeta primers and 13 Jbeta primers went into the PCR. TCRdb's copy holds only in-frame clones and misses some; the assay was immunoSEQ multiplex PCR. The sample consists of some 180,000 clones, 84% of them appearing once. Sample: PBMCs. The receptor source for this set is a girl aged 2-10 years in good health and CMV-seropositive.

V and J are TRBV29-1 and TRBJ1-1; D gene uncertain. Trimming removed 4 bases at V and 8 bases at J, with 11 bases between. Germline lookup yields CDR1 SQVTM and CDR2 ANQGSEA. The CDR3 has 11 amino acids. The CDR3 reads CSVGRSFEAFF. As DNA, the CDR3 is TGCAGCGTTGGGAGGTCGTTCGAAGCTTTCTTT.

Turning to this clone: The sample holds other DNA sequences that translate to the same CDR3. The chain combines TRBV11-2 with TRBJ1-2; 10 positions match TRBD1. V dropped 0 bases and J dropped 4; count of bases not matched to a gene: 5. The CDR3 is 16 amino acids. The germline V gene encodes CDR1 SGHAT and CDR2 FQNNGV. CDR3 sequence: CASSLDPGQGVYGYTF. CDR3 DNA sequence: TGTGCCAGCAGCTTAGATCCCGGACAGGGGGTCTATGGCTACACCTTC.

The rearrangement uses TRBV29-1 and TRBJ2-5, with 7 bases identical to TRBD1. The DNA end favors TRBJ2-7, so the J call may be wrong. The germline V gene has CDR1 SQVTM and CDR2 ANQGSEA. The CDR3 has 13 residues. CDR3 protein: CSVKQGSPYEQYF. CDR3 bases: TGCAGCGTTAAACAGGGGTCCCCCTACGAGCAGTACTTC.

The chain carries TRBV7-2 and TRBJ2-5, with TRBD2 as a possible D gene (6 bases). Germline CDR1 is SGHTA and CDR2 is FQGNSA. Trimming took off 4 bases at V and 2 bases at J, with 14 bases between the two ends. The CDR3 runs to 15 residues. CDR3 protein: CASSWDPGLQETQYF. The CDR3 nucleotides are TGTGCCAGCAGCTGGGACCCGGGACTTCAAGAGACCCAGTACTTC.

This chain uses TRBV6-5 with TRBJ1-1; 8 bases align to TRBD1. This CDR3 comprises 15 residues. Germline-derived CDR1 and CDR2 are MNHEY and SVGAGI. With V trimmed by 6 bases and J by 5 bases, 11 bases remained unmatched. CDR3 nucleotide sequence: TGTGCCAGCAGGCCGGACCCAGGGGGCTCTACTGAAGCTTTCTTT. It encodes CASRPDPGGSTEAFF.

V usage is TRBV11-2 and J usage is TRBJ2-3, with D unclear. The CDR3 spans 13 residues. Trimming took off 5 bases at V and 3 bases at J, with 9 bases between the two ends. CDR1 is SGHAT and CDR2 is FQNNGV in the germline V gene. The DNA of the CDR3 is TGTGCCAGCAGCCGATCAGGAACAGATACGCAGTATTTT. Protein sequence: CASSRSGTDTQYF.

The chain uses TRBV18 and TRBJ1-1; the match to TRBD1 covers 8 bases. Germline V gives CDR1 KGHSH, CDR2 LQKENI. J was trimmed by 6 bases and V by 4 bases; bases with no gene match: 10. This CDR3 is 15 amino acids long. In DNA, the CDR3 is TGTGCCAGCTCACGAGGACAGGGTATGAGATCTGAAGCTTTCTTT. This encodes CASSRGQGMRSEAFF. The whole variable domain, remainder taken from reference TRBV18 and TRBJ1-1, is NAGVMQNPRHLVRRRGQEARLRCSPMKGHSHVYWYRQLPEEGLKFMVYLQKENIIDESGMPKERFSAEFPKEGPSILRIQQVVRGDSAAYFCASSRGQGMRSEAFFGQGTRLTVV.

The chain carries TRBV4-1 and TRBJ2-7; 7 bases are shared with TRBD2. In germline, CDR1 is MGHRA, CDR2 YSYEKL. V shed 3 bases, J shed 3 bases, and the junction held 5 bases outside the gene matches. The CDR3 has 14 amino acids. CDR3 residues: CASSQGGSGYEQYF. In nucleotides, the CDR3 is TGCGCCAGCAGCCAGGGCGGGAGCGGCTACGAGCAGTACTTC.

V and J are TRBV2 and TRBJ1-2; D unclear. The germline V gene encodes CDR1 SNHLY and CDR2 FYNNEI. The germline V and J ends were trimmed by 2 bases and 3 bases, with 13 bases remaining between them. The CDR3 contains 15 residues. In DNA form, the CDR3 reads TGTGCCAGCAGTGAACCCGGGGAACGGGACTATGGCTACACCTTC. It is translated as CASSEPGERDYGYTF.

The chain couples TRBV7-8 to TRBJ2-7; 10 nucleotides align to TRBD1. After removal of 3 bases from V and 10 bases from J, the junction contained 9 bases not matched to a gene. This CDR3 region has 14 residues. CDR1 and CDR2 (germline): SGHVS, FQNEAQ. The CDR3 sequence is CASSFNGQGESQYF. CDR3 bases: TGTGCCAGCAGCTTTAACGGACAGGGGGAATCACAGTACTTC.

V gene TRBV7-5 combines with J gene TRBJ1-3. TRBV7-5 is shown as a pseudogene. There are 15 residues in the CDR3. This CDR3 reads CARLRDGSSGNTIYF. The CDR3 DNA follows: TGTGCCAGATTGCGGGACGGGAGCTCTGGAAACACCATATATTTT.

J is TRBJ1-2 and V is TRBV7-9; 7 positions match TRBD1. V dropped 7 bases and J dropped 11; count of bases not matched to a gene: 7. Germline loops: CDR1 SEHNR, CDR2 FQNEAQ (reference sequence). The CDR3 has 11 residues. The chain's CDR3 is CASTRGGLYTF. CDR3 coding DNA: TGTGCCAGCACCCGAGGGGGCCTTTACACCTTC.

The chain joins TRBV4-2 to TRBJ2-7; D perhaps matches TRBD2 (6 bases). V shed 4 bases and J shed 3 bases, with 25 bases lying between them. The length of the CDR3 is 18 residues. The germline V gene encodes CDR1 LGHNA and CDR2 YNFKEQ. In DNA form, the CDR3 reads TGTGCCAGCAGCCGCCCCTCCCAATCTTGGACTACGATCTACGAGCAGTACTTC. As protein: CASSRPSQSWTTIYEQYF.

This chain joins TRBV6-1 and TRBJ2-1; 7 bases are a match to TRBD1. The CDR3 contains 14 residues. Germline V gene sequence: CDR1 MNHNS, CDR2 SASEGT. V was clipped by 6 bases and J by 5 bases; unmatched bases: 7. The CDR3 nucleotides read TGTGCCAGCAGGGACCCGACAGGGCACAATGAGCAGTTCTTC. Amino acids: CASRDPTGHNEQFF.

DNA of the CDR3: TGTGCCTGGAGTGTAAGGGGCGGGAAAATCCGAGATACGCAGTATTTT. The encoded protein is CAWSVRGGKIRDTQYF. V and J are TRBV30 and TRBJ2-3; possible D gene TRBD2, 6 bases. CDR1 and CDR2 (germline): GTSNPN, SVGIG (reference sequence). Trimming took off 0 bases at V and 5 bases at J, with 18 bases between the two ends. This CDR3 is built from 16 residues.

The rearrangement uses TRBV12-5 and TRBJ1-3; maybe TRBD1 (6 bases). The V end lost 0 bases, the J end lost 4 bases, and 13 bases lay between the germline ends. This CDR3 contains 16 residues. Germline CDR1 reads LGHNT; CDR2 reads FRNRAP. The CDR3 nucleotides are TGTGCTAGTGGTTTGGTGCACAGGGTAGCCGGAAACACCATATATTTT. Its translation is CASGLVHRVAGNTIYF. The full variable domain, completed using reference TRBV12-5 and TRBJ1-3, is DARVTQTPRHKVTEMGQEVTMRCQPILGHNTVFWYRQTMMQGLELLAYFRNRAPLDDSGMPKDRFSAEMPDATLATLKIQPSEPRDSAVYFCASGLVHRVAGNTIYFGEGSWLTVV.

This CDR3 reads CAWEAGGTEAFF. The CDR3 DNA is TGTGCCTGGGAGGCCGGGGGCACTGAAGCTTTCTTT. The chain employs TRBV30 and TRBJ1-1, with a possible D match to TRBD1 (5 bases). Germline assignment: CDR1 GTSNPN and CDR2 SVGIG (reference sequence). This CDR3 comprises 12 residues. With 5 bases removed from V and 4 bases from J, the gap between germline ends came to 11 bases.